The next 10 T cell receptor beta chains were all read from a single sample in a study of human thymus T cells. Assay used: immunoSEQ multiplex PCR; TCRdb lists only in-frame clones, some missing. Among more than 45,000 clones listed, about 93% were seen once. The sample consisted of blood. The receptor set was obtained from a boy under two years old with a congenital heart defect but otherwise immunologically healthy.

This clone was found once. This rearrangement joins TRBV2 to TRBJ1-1; TRBD1 is a possible D gene (6 bases). The ends were cut back, 10 bases at V and 1 base at J, with 13 bases in the middle. The CDR3 spans 13 residues. Germline CDR1 is SNHLY and CDR2 is FYNNEI. DNA for the CDR3: TGTGCCATCGCGACGGGGGCGAACACTGAAGCTTTCTTT. It is translated as CAIATGANTEAFF.

This chain connects TRBV10-3 to TRBJ2-7; D is uncertain. Germline V CDR1 and CDR2: ENHRY, SYGVKD. Trimming left V 9 bases short and J 0 bases short, with 9 bases between. The CDR3 sequence is 12 residues long. The CDR3 bases are TGTGCCATGGCCCAGAACTCCTACGAGCAGTACTTC. Protein product: CAMAQNSYEQYF.

This chain connects TRBV5-6 to TRBJ2-7, with 7 positions matching TRBD1. Germline CDR1 and CDR2: SGHDT and YYEEEE. This CDR3 is built from 17 residues. V was clipped by 1 base and J by 1 base; unmatched bases: 11. Here the CDR3 reads CASSLSGGGTASYEQYF. The CDR3 DNA reads as TGTGCCAGCAGCTTGTCAGGGGGTGGGACAGCTTCCTACGAGCAGTACTTC.

V usage is TRBV9 and J usage is TRBJ2-2; D gene uncertain. V lost 0 bases and J 6 bases, leaving 6 bases between the germline ends. The CDR3 loop spans 13 amino acids. Germline CDR1 and CDR2: SGDLS and YYNGEE. CDR3 residues: CASSVDLPGELFF. DNA of the CDR3: TGTGCCAGCAGCGTAGACCTCCCCGGGGAGCTGTTTTTT.

CDR3 sequence (DNA): TGCGCCAGCAGCTTGCTAGAAGATTCACCCCTCCACTTT. It translates to CASSLLEDSPLHF. The V and J genes are TRBV10-2 and TRBJ1-6, with D uncertain. V dropped 6 bases and J dropped 8 bases, with 11 bases sitting between them. The CDR3 runs to 13 residues. From germline, CDR1 is WSHSY and CDR2 SAAADI.

This chain connects TRBV2 to TRBJ2-7; 8 bases are shared with TRBD1. CDR3 length: 15 amino acids. The junction had 14 bases not matched to a gene; V was cut back by 8 bases and J by 5 bases. Germline values: CDR1 SNHLY, CDR2 FYNNEI. The CDR3 region is CASSRRDRKDHEQYF. CDR3 nucleotides: TGTGCCAGCTCAAGAAGGGACAGGAAAGACCACGAGCAGTACTTC.

The V call is TRBV12-5, the J call TRBJ2-2; no reliable D call. The germline CDR1 and CDR2 sequences are LGHNT and FRNRAP. This CDR3 spans 13 amino acids. V dropped 0 bases and J dropped 3 bases, with 2 bases sitting between them. CDR3 DNA: TGTGCTAGTGGTTTGGTCCACACCGGGGAGCTGTTTTTT. The encoded protein is CASGLVHTGELFF.

V is TRBV5-1 and J is TRBJ2-5; TRBD2 agrees at 9 bases. CDR3 size: 17 residues. The germline gives CDR1 SGHRS, CDR2 YFSETQ. V gave up 4 bases and J gave up 5 bases; unmatched junction bases: 15. The CDR3 bases are TGCGCCAGCAGCCACCTCGGGGGTAGCGGGAGTTTTGAGACCCAGTACTTC. This codes for CASSHLGGSGSFETQYF. The entire variable domain, with the rest obtained from reference TRBV5-1 and TRBJ2-5, is as follows: KAGVTQTPRYLIKTRGQQVTLSCSPISGHRSVSWYQQTPGQGLQFLFEYFSETQRNKGNFPGRFSGRQFSNSRSEMNVSTLELGDSALYLCASSHLGGSGSFETQYFGPGTRLLVL.

This chain uses TRBV19 with TRBJ2-7, with TRBD1 matching over 7 bases. Germline values: CDR1 LNHDA, CDR2 SQIVND (reference sequence). The trim removed 10 bases at V and 3 bases at J, leaving 9 bases unmatched. The CDR3 runs 13 residues. In nucleotides, the CDR3 is TGTGCCACCAAGAGGGGGCAAGACTACGAGCAGTACTTC. This gives the protein CATKRGQDYEQYF.

The rearrangement links TRBV5-1 to TRBJ2-7; 7 bases are shared with TRBD1. CDR1 and CDR2 (germline): SGHRS, YFSETQ. Trimming removed 6 bases from V and 3 bases from J; junction bases left unmatched: 0. The CDR3 has 11 amino acids. CDR3 nucleotide sequence: TGCGCCAGCAACAGGGGCTACGAGCAGTACTTC. Translating it yields CASNRGYEQYF.